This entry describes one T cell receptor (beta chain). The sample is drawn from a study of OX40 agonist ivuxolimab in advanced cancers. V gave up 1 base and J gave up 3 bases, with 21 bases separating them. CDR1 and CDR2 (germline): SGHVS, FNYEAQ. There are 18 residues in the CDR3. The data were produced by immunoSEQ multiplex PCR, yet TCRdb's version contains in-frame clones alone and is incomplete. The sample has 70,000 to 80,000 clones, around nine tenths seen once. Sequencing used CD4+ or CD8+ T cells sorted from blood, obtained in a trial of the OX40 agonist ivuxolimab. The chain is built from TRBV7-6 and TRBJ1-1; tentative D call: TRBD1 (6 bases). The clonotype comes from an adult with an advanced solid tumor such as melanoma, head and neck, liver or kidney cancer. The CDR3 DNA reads TGTGCCAGCAGCTTAGTAGTAGGGGGGGGGACGATGGACACTGAAGCTTTCTTT. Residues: CASSLVVGGGTMDTEAFF.